This T cell receptor (beta chain) was obtained from a study of blood T cell repertoires in COVID-19. Between the trimmed V and J ends, which lost 6 bases and 9 bases, there was a span of 15 bases. This CDR3 has 13 residues. Germline V lookup: CDR1 SNHLY, CDR2 FYNNEI. In the study's own analysis: The authors estimated nucleated cell counts from reference gene primer amplification. The data were produced by immunoSEQ multiplex PCR, yet TCRdb's version contains in-frame clones alone and is incomplete. That table furnishes V, J and clone size, whereas the DNA furnished D and trimming. The sample has around 160,000 clones, 75% to 85% seen once; the top ten hold approximately 10%.

This TCR was recovered from a human donor in a cohort sampled during active COVID-19. This chain joins TRBV2 and TRBJ2-4; a possible D gene is TRBD1 (7 bases). Sample: peripheral blood. The CDR3 DNA reads as TGTGCCAGCAGACGGCAGGGGGGTACCATTCAGTACTTC. Amino acid sequence: CASRRQGGTIQYF.